This record covers a single TCR beta chain. The data were taken from a study of blood T cell repertoires in COVID-19. Study-level background: The United States, Italy and Spain provided the acute and convalescent COVID-19 samples.

Original data processing: Estimated nucleated cell counts came from reference gene primer amplification. Produced via immunoSEQ multiplex PCR; TCRdb's table is partial and in-frame only. D and trimming come from the DNA, and the V and J calls and clone size come from that table. This table has roughly 230,000 clones, 85% to 90% appearing once. V was clipped by 6 bases and J by 0 bases, with 13 bases between them. Germline assignment: CDR1 KGHSH and CDR2 LQKENI. The CDR3 consists of 15 residues. The sequenced sample was peripheral blood. The chain combines TRBV18 with TRBJ2-3; D gene ambiguous. The TCR was taken from a woman in her forties who had recovered from COVID-19. The CDR3 loop is CASSPPGVSTDTQYF. The CDR3 coding sequence is TGTGCCAGCTCCCCCCCCGGAGTAAGCACAGATACGCAGTATTTT. The complete variable domain, with remaining parts taken from reference TRBV18 and TRBJ2-3, reads NAGVMQNPRHLVRRRGQEARLRCSPMKGHSHVYWYRQLPEEGLKFMVYLQKENIIDESGMPKERFSAEFPKEGPSILRIQQVVRGDSAAYFCASSPPGVSTDTQYFGPGTRLTVL.